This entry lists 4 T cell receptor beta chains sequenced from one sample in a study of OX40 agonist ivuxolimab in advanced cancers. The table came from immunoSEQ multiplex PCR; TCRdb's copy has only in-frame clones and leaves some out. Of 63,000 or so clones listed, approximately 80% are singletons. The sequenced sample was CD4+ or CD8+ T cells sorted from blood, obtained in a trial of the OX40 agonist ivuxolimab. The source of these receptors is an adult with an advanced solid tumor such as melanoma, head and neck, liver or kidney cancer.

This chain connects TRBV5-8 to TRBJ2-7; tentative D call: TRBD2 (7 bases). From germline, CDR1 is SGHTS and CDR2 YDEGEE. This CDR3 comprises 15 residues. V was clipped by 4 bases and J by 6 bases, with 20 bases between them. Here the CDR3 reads CASSLYGRGALEQYF. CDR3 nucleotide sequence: TGTGCCAGCAGCCTATATGGACGGGGGGCTCTCGAGCAGTACTTC.

The CDR3: CASSQGDSTDTQYF. CDR3 in DNA: TGCGCCAGCAGCCAAGGGGACAGCACAGATACGCAGTATTTT. This chain uses TRBV4-1 with TRBJ2-3; the D call may be TRBD1 or TRBD2 (5 bases each). CDR1 is MGHRA and CDR2 is YSYEKL in the germline V gene. There are 14 residues in the CDR3. Trimming left V 1 base short and J 0 bases short, with 5 bases between.

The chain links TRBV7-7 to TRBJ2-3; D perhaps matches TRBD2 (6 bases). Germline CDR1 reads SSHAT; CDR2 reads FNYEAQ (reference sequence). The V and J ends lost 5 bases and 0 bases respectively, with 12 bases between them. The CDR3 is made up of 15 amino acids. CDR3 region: CASSRIGTSTDTQYF. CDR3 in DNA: TGTGCCAGCAGCCGAATAGGGACTAGCACAGATACGCAGTATTTT.

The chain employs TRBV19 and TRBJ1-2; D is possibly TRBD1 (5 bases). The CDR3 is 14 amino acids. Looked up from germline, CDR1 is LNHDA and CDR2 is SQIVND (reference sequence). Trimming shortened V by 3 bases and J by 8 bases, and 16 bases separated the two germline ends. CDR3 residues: CASSIGSLGAGYTF. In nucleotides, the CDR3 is TGTGCCAGTAGTATTGGCTCCCTTGGGGCAGGCTACACCTTC. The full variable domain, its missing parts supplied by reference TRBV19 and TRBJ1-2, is DGGITQSPKYLFRKEGQNVTLSCEQNLNHDAMYWYRQDPGQGLRLIYYSQIVNDFQKGDIAEGYSVSREKKESFPLTVTSAQKNPTAFYLCASSIGSLGAGYTFGSGTRLTVV.